The clone carrying this T cell receptor (beta chain) was found a few times. The entry originates in a study of T cells after yellow fever vaccination. Via MiXCR, TCRdb re-called the 5' RACE reads, giving one row per CDR3 protein. The table includes approximately 300,000 distinct CDR3 sequences, 10% to 15% detected once. CDR1 is DFQATT, CDR2 SNEGSKA, per germline (reference sequence). Trimming cost V 5 bases and J 3 bases; bases outside gene matches: 14. The CDR3 extends over 16 amino acids. This chain links TRBV20-1 with TRBJ2-7; TRBD2 matches 9 bases. The material was CD4+ T cells sorted from PBMCs, obtained 45 days after the yellow fever booster vaccination. This clonotype was sampled from a man aged 30 to 39 who received the YFV17D yellow fever vaccine. CDR3 bases: TGCAGTGCTCCGGGGGGTAGCGGGAGTACTAACTACGAGCAGTACTTC. This codes for CSAPGGSGSTNYEQYF.